Detailed here is one T cell receptor (beta chain). What it binds is not known. The junction had 4 bases not matched to a gene; V was cut back by 0 bases and J by 7 bases. CDR1 and CDR2 from the germline V gene are SGHVS and FQNEAQ. The CDR3 covers 15 residues. Roughly 210 ng DNA, tens of thousands of T cell genomes, went into each sorted-subset replicate PCR. Generated by immunoSEQ multiplex PCR, the TCRdb table keeps only in-frame clones and is missing some. The sample lists approximately 1,000,000 clones, 70% to 80% seen once, with around 0.47% in the top ten. The data are from a study of shared clonotypes between healthy human individuals. About the research overall: There were three CD4 naive, three CD4 memory, two CD8 naive and one CD8 memory plates per donor. Study-wide results and caveats: Specimens sampled were limited to blood, with tissue repertoires likely differing.

This clonotype was obtained from a man aged 18 to 30 in good health. Some clones in this sample may be carry-over from other donors' samples. Material: memory CD4+ T cells from PBMCs. Subset meaning: CD45RA-negative fraction. The rearrangement uses TRBV7-8 and TRBJ2-1, with 9 nucleotides matching TRBD2. CDR3 coding DNA: TGTGCCAGCAGCTTAGCGAGGCTAGCGGGGAATGAGCAGTTCTTC. Residues: CASSLARLAGNEQFF.